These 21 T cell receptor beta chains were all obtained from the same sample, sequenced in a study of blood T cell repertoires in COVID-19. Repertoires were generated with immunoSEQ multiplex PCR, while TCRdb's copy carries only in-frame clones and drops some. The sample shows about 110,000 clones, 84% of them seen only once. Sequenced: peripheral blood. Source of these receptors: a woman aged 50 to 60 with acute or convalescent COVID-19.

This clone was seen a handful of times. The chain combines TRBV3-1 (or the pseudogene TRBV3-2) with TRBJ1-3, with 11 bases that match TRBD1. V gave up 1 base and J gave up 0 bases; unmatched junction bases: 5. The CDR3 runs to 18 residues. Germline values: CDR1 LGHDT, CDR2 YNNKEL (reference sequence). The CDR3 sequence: CASSQGGTGGNSGNTIYF. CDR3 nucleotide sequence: TGTGCCAGCAGCCAAGGAGGGACAGGGGGTAACTCTGGAAACACCATATATTTT.

The CDR3 region has the DNA TGTGCCAGCAGATTATTCAGGACAGGGGGGAATTCACCCCTCCACTTT. This encodes CASRLFRTGGNSPLHF. The chain links TRBV2 to TRBJ1-6, with 10 bases matching TRBD1. This CDR3 spans 16 amino acids. CDR1 and CDR2 from the germline V gene are SNHLY and FYNNEI. After removal of 6 bases from V and 7 bases from J, the junction contained 9 bases not matched to a gene.

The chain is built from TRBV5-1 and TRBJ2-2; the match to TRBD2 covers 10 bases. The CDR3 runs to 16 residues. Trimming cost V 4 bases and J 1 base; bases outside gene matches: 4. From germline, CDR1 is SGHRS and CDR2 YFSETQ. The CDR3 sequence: CASSPRTSGNTGELFF. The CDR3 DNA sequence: TGCGCCAGCAGCCCGAGGACTAGCGGGAACACCGGGGAGCTGTTTTTT.

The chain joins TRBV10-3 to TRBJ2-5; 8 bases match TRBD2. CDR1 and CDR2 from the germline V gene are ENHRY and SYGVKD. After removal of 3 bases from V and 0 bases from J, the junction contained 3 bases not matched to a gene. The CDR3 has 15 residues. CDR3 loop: CAISDRGGYQETQYF. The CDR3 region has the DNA TGTGCCATCAGTGACCGGGGGGGGTACCAAGAGACCCAGTACTTC.

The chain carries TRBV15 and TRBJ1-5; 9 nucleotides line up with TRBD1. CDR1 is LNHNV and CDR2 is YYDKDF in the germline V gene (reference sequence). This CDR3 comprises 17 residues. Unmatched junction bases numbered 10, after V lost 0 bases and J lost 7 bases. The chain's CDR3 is CATSRDLGTGKEQPQHF. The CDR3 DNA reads TGTGCCACCAGCAGAGATCTGGGGACAGGGAAGGAGCAGCCCCAGCATTTT.

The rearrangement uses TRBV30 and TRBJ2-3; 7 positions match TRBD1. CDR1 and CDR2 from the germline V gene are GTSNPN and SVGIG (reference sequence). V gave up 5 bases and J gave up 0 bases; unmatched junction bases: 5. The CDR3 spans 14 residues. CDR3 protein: CAWDRGQSTDTQYF. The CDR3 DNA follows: TGTGCCTGGGATCGGGGACAGAGCACAGATACGCAGTATTTT.

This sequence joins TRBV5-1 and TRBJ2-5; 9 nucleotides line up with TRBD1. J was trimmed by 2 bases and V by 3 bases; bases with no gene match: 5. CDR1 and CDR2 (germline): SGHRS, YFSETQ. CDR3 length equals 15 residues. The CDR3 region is CASSSQGQGQETQYF. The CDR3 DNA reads TGCGCCAGCAGCTCCCAAGGACAGGGGCAAGAGACCCAGTACTTC. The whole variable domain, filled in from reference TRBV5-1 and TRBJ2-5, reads KAGVTQTPRYLIKTRGQQVTLSCSPISGHRSVSWYQQTPGQGLQFLFEYFSETQRNKGNFPGRFSGRQFSNSRSEMNVSTLELGDSALYLCASSSQGQGQETQYFGPGTRLLVL.

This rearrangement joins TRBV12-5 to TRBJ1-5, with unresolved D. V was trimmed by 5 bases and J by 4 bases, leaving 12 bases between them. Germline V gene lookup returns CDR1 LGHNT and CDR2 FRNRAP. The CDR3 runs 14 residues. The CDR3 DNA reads TGTGCTAGTGGTCTTAGCGGAGAGAATCAGCCCCAGCATTTT. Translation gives CASGLSGENQPQHF. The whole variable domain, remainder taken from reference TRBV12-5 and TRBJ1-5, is DARVTQTPRHKVTEMGQEVTMRCQPILGHNTVFWYRQTMMQGLELLAYFRNRAPLDDSGMPKDRFSAEMPDATLATLKIQPSEPRDSAVYFCASGLSGENQPQHFGDGTRLSIL.

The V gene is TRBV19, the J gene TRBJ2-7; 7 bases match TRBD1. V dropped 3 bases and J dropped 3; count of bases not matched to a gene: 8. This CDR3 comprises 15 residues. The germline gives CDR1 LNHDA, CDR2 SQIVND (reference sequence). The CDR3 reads CASSMVPGQYYEQYF. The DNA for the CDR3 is TGTGCCAGTAGTATGGTACCGGGACAGTACTACGAGCAGTACTTC.

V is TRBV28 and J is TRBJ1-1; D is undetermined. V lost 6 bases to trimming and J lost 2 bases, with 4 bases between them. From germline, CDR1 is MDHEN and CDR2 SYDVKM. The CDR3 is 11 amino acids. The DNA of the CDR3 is TGTGCCAGCAGAATAAACACTGAAGCTTTCTTT. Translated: CASRINTEAFF.

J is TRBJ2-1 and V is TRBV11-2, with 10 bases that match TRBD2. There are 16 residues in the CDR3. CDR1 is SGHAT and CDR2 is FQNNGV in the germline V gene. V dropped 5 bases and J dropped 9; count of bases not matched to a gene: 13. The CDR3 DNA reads TGTGCCAGCAGCCCTAGGCCCTTCCAGCGGGGGGGTGAGCAGTTCTTC. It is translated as CASSPRPFQRGGEQFF.

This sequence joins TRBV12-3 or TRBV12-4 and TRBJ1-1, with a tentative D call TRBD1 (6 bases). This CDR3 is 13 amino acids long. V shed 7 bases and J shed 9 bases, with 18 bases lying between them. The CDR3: CASNPFWDTQAFF. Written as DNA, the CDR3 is TGTGCCAGCAACCCTTTCTGGGACACCCAAGCTTTCTTT.

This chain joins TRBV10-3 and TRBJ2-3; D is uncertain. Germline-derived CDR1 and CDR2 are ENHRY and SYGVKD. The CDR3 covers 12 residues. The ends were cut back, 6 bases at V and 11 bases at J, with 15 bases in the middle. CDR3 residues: CAISGLNFMQYF. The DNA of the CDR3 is TGTGCCATCAGCGGGTTGAACTTTATGCAGTATTTT.

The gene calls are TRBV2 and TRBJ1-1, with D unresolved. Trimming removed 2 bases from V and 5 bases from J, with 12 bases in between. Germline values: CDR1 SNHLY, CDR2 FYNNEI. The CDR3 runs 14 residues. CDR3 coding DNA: TGTGCCAGCAGTGAACAAAACAGAAGGACTGAAGCTTTCTTT. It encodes CASSEQNRRTEAFF.

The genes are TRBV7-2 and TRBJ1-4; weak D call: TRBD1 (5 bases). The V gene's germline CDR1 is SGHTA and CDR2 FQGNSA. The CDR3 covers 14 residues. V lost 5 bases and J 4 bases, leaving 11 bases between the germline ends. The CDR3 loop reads CASSLDGHNEKLFF. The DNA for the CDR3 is TGTGCCAGCAGCCTAGACGGACATAATGAAAAACTGTTTTTT.

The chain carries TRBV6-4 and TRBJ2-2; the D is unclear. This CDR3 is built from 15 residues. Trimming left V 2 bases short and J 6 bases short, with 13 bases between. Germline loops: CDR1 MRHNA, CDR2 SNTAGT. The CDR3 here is CASSDTRRQSGELFF. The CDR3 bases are TGTGCCAGCAGTGACACTCGGCGACAATCCGGGGAGCTGTTTTTT.

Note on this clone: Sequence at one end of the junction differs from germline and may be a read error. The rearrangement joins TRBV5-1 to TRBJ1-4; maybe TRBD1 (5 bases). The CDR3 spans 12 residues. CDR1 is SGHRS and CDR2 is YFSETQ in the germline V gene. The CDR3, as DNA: TGCGCCAGCAGCCCGGAGGGAGGACATCCCTATTTT. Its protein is CASSPEGGHPYF.

CDR3 region: CASTRDRGRHGYTF. The CDR3 DNA sequence: TGTGCCAGCACCCGGGACAGGGGACGGCATGGCTACACCTTC. The V and J genes are TRBV9 and TRBJ1-2; 10 nucleotides match TRBD1. The germline CDR1 and CDR2 sequences are SGDLS and YYNGEE. V gave up 6 bases and J gave up 6 bases; unmatched junction bases: 8. There are 14 residues in the CDR3.

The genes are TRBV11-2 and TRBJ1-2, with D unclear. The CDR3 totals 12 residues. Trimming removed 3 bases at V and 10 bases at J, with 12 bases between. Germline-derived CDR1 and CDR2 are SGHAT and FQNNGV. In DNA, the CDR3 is TGTGCCAGCAGCTTTGGGTTAACAGACTACACCTTC. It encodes CASSFGLTDYTF.

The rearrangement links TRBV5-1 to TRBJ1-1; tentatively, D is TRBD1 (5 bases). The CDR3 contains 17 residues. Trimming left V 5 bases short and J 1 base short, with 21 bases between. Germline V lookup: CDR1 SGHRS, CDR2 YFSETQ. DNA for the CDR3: TGCGCCAGCAGTCGAGGAGGGGACCGCCTACGGAACACTGAAGCTTTCTTT. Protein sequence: CASSRGGDRLRNTEAFF.

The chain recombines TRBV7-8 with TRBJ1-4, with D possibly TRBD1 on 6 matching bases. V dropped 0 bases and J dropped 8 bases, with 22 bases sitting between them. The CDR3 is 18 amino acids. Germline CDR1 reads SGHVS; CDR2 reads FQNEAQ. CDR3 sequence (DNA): TGTGCCAGCAGCTTAGCGGGCCTAGGTGGGGGCTCCCCAGAAAAACTGTTTTTT. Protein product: CASSLAGLGGGSPEKLFF.